This entry features one TCR beta chain sequence. Germline CDR1 and CDR2: MNHEY and SMNVEV (reference sequence). This CDR3 region has 13 residues. V was trimmed by 5 bases and J by 4 bases, leaving 11 bases between them. This sample was taken from a study of blood T cell repertoires in COVID-19. Across the whole study: Nucleic acid was either cDNA or gDNA, and it came from T cells, B-cell-depleted T cells, or PBMCs.

Source study methods: Amplifying reference gene primers gave estimates of nucleated cell counts. The repertoire was sequenced with immunoSEQ multiplex PCR; TCRdb's copy has only in-frame clones and lacks some. The DNA was the basis for D and trimming; V, J and clone size are from that table. The sample yields nearly 60,000 clones, roughly 90% seen once. The TCR was taken from a man between 60 and 75 years old with active COVID-19. The specimen sequenced was peripheral blood. The chain combines TRBV27 with TRBJ2-5; possible D gene TRBD2, 5 bases. The chain's CDR3 is CASSRIARETQYF. CDR3 coding DNA: TGTGCCAGCAGTAGGATAGCGAGAGAGACCCAGTACTTC.